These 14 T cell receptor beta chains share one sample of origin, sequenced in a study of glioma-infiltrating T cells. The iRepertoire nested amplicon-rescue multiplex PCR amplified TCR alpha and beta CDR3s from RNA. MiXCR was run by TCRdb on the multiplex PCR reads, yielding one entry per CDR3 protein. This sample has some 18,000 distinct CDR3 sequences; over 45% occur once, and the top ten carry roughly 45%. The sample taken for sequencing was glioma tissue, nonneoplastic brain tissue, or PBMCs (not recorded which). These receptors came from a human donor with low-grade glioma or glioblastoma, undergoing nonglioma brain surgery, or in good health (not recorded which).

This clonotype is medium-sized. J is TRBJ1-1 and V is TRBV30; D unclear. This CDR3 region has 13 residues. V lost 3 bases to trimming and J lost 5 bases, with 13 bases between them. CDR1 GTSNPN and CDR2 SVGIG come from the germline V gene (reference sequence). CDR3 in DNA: TGTGCCTGGAGGATCGGGGTTTTGACTGAAGCTTTCTTT. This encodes CAWRIGVLTEAFF.

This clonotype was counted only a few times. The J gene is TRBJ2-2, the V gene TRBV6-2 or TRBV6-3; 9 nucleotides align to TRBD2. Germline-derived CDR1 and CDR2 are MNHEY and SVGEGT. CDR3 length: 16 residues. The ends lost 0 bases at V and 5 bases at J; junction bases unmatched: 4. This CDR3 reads CASSYSLAGRTGELFF. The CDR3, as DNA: TGTGCCAGCAGTTACTCCCTAGCGGGGAGGACCGGGGAGCTGTTTTTT.

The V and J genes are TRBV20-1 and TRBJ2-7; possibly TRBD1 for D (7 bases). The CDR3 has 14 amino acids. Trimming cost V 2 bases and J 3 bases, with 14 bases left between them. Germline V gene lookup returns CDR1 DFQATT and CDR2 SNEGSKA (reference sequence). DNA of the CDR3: TGCAGTGCTAGATGGAGGGACAGAGTCTACGAGCAGTACTTC. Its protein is CSARWRDRVYEQYF.

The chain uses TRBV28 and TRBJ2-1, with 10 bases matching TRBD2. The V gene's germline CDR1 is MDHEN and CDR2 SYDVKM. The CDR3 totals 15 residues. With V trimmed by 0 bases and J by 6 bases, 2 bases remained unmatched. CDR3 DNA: TGTGCCAGCAGTTTATGGGCTAGCGGGAGCAATGAGCAGTTCTTC. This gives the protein CASSLWASGSNEQFF.

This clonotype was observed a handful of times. The CDR3 DNA follows: TGTGCCAGCAGTTTAGCGTCGGCCTCGGCAGCTTTCTTT. Its translation: CASSLASASAAFF. The gene calls are TRBV12-3 or TRBV12-4 and TRBJ1-1; D uncertain. The germline V and J ends were trimmed by 0 bases and 10 bases, with 12 bases remaining between them. This CDR3 is built from 13 residues.

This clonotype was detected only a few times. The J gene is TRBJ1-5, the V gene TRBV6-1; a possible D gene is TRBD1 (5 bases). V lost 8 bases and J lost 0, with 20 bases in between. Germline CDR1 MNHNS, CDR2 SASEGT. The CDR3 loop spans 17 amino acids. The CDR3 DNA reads TGTGCCAGCCTGGGCCGGACTCGAGGGGATAGCAATCAGCCCCAGCATTTT. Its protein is CASLGRTRGDSNQPQHF.

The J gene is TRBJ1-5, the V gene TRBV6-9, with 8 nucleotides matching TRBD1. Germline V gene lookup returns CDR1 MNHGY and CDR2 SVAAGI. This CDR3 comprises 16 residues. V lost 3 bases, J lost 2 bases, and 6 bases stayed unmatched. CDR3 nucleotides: TGTGCCAGCAGTTACCGGACAGGGTTAGGCAATCAGCCCCAGCATTTT. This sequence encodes CASSYRTGLGNQPQHF.

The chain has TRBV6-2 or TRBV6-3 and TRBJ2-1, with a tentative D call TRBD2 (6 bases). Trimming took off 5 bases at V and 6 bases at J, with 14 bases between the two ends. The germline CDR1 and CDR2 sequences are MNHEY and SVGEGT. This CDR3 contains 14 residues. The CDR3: CASSPGTYSNEQFF. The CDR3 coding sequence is TGTGCCAGCAGTCCCGGGACTTACTCCAATGAGCAGTTCTTC.

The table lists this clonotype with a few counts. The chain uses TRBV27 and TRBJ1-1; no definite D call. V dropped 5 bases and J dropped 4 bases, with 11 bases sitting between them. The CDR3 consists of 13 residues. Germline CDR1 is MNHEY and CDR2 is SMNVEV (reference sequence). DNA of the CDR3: TGTGCCAGCAGTCCCCGCACGGGCACTGAAGCTTTCTTT. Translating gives CASSPRTGTEAFF.

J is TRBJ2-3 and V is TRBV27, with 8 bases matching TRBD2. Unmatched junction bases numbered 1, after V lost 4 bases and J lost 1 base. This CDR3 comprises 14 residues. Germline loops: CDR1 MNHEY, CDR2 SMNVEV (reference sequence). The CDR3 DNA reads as TGTGCCAGCAGTTCGGGACTAGGCACAGATACGCAGTATTTT. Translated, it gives CASSSGLGTDTQYF.

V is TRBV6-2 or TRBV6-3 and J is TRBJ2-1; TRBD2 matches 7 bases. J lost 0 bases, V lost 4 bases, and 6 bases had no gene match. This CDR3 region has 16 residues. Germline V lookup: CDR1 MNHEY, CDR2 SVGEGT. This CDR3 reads CASSSASGSSYNEQFF. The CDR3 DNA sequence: TGTGCCAGCAGTTCCGCTAGCGGCAGCTCCTACAATGAGCAGTTCTTC.

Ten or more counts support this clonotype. CDR3 sequence reads: CASSYSTRTGVGEQFF. CDR3 DNA sequence: TGTGCCAGCAGTTACTCGACTAGGACAGGGGTGGGTGAGCAGTTCTTC. The rearrangement links TRBV6-6 to TRBJ2-1, with TRBD1 matching over 9 bases. Looked up from germline, CDR1 is MNHNY and CDR2 is SVGAGI (reference sequence). V was clipped by 0 bases and J by 9 bases; unmatched bases: 9. The CDR3 length is 16 residues.

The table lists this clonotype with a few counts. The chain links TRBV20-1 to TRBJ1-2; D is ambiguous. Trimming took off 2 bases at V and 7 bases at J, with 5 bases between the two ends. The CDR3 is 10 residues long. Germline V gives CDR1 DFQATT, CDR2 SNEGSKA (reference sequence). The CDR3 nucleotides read TGCAGTGCTAGAAGAAGTGGCTACACCTTC. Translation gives CSARRSGYTF.

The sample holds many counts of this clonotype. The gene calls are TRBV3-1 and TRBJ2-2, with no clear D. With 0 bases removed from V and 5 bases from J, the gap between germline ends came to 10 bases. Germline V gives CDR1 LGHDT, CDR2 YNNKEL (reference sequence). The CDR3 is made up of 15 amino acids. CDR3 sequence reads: CASSQEDRNTGELFF. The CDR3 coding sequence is TGTGCCAGCAGCCAAGAGGACCGAAATACCGGGGAGCTGTTTTTT.